The 14 T cell receptor beta chains given below trace back to one sample, sequenced in a study of T cell clonality in common variable immunodeficiency. Data came from immunoSEQ multiplex PCR; TCRdb stores just in-frame clones and leaves some out. The sample contains under 65,000 clones, none occurring once; approximately 0.84% lies in the top ten. The sequenced sample was peripheral blood mononuclear cells. Receptor source: a person aged 18 to 70 in good health.

In its sample, this clone was seen many times. With the read ending 3 residues before the CDR3 end, the germline J gene is used to fill in that end. The chain recombines TRBV19 with TRBJ2-4, with D tentatively TRBD1 (6 bases). The ends were cut back, 5 bases at V and 0 bases at J, with 20 bases in the middle. Germline values: CDR1 LNHDA, CDR2 SQIVND (reference sequence). The CDR3 length is 18 residues. CDR3 protein: CASSLTSDSPLAKNIQYF. CDR3 DNA (partial): TGTGCCAGTAGTCTAACATCGGACAGTCCATTAGCCAAAAACATT.

The sample holds many counts of this clone. The sequenced fragment ends 3 residues before the CDR3 boundary, so the rest is inferred from the germline J gene. The chain uses TRBV5-6 and TRBJ1-2; a possible D gene is TRBD1 (5 bases). V shed 1 base and J shed 1 base, with 11 bases lying between them. The CDR3 has 15 amino acids. CDR1 SGHDT and CDR2 YYEEEE come from the germline V gene. The CDR3: CASSLPDKGNYGYTF. The DNA read from the CDR3 is TGTGCCAGCAGCTTGCCGGACAAGGGTAACTATGGC.

This clone was counted many times. The CDR3 is cut off 3 residues early in the read; its end comes from the germline J gene. V is TRBV18 and J is TRBJ1-2; 10 positions match TRBD1. Trimming removed 0 bases from V and 4 bases from J; junction bases left unmatched: 2. The CDR3 consists of 15 residues. Germline loops: CDR1 KGHSH, CDR2 LQKENI. The CDR3 loop reads CASSPPGTGAYGYTF. CDR3 bases read: TGTGCCAGCTCACCACCCGGGACAGGGGCCTATGGC.

This clone occurred many times. The CDR3 goes on 3 residues after the read ends, and that part is filled in from the germline J gene. The V gene is TRBV5-1, the J gene TRBJ2-2; 10 bases line up with TRBD1. The CDR3 is 18 residues long. V lost 3 bases, J lost 4 bases, and 12 bases stayed unmatched. Germline CDR1 and CDR2: SGHRS and YFSETQ. CDR3 DNA, as far as it was read: TGCGCCAGCAGCTCGAGGACCCCGGGACAGGGGACCACCGGGGAG. Translating it yields CASSSRTPGQGTTGE. The full CDR3 is CASSSRTPGQGTTGELFF.

Comment on this clone: The read gets to within 3 residues of the CDR3 end, and the germline J gene fills in the rest. The gene calls are TRBV11-2 and TRBJ2-4, with 7 bases fitting TRBD2. CDR3 size: 14 residues. The V gene's germline CDR1 is SGHAT and CDR2 FQNNGV. CDR3 DNA (partial): TGTGCCAGCAGCCCTACCCGCGGCGGGAGACTT. Amino acids: CASSPTRGGRL. The entire CDR3 is CASSPTRGGRLQYF.

In its sample, this clone was seen many times. The CDR3 end lies 3 residues beyond the end of the read and is filled in from the germline J gene. The rearrangement links TRBV5-4 to TRBJ2-3, with a weak D call TRBD1 (5 bases). The CDR3 sequence is 15 residues long. The V gene's germline CDR1 is SGHNT and CDR2 YYREEE (reference sequence). This chain's CDR3 is CASSLYGQPQETQYF. The part of the CDR3 DNA that was read is TGTGCCAGCAGCTTGTACGGACAACCCCAAGAGACG.

In its sample, this clone was seen many times. Coverage ceases 3 residues before the CDR3 finishes, and the germline J gene fills in the end. The rearrangement links TRBV10-3 to TRBJ1-2, with 9 positions matching TRBD1. CDR3 length equals 15 residues. The ends lost 0 bases at V and 6 bases at J; junction bases unmatched: 5. Per the germline V gene, CDR1 is ENHRY and CDR2 is SYGVKD. The chain's CDR3 is CAISESDTGGNGYTF. CDR3 DNA, as far as it was read: TGTGCCATCAGTGAGTCGGATACAGGGGGCAATGGC.

This clone was observed at least ten times. The read falls 3 residues short of the CDR3 end, and the missing part is taken from the germline J gene. The gene calls are TRBV5-1 and TRBJ2-5; tentative D call: TRBD2 (6 bases). The CDR3 has 15 residues. Trimming pared 5 bases from V and 4 bases from J, leaving 18 bases between. Germline values: CDR1 SGHRS, CDR2 YFSETQ. The CDR3 sequence is CASRPRLGRRETQYF. The CDR3 DNA, read in part, is TGCGCCAGCAGACCTCGACTAGGCAGAAGAGAGACC.

A remark on this clone: The CDR3 is cut off 3 residues early in the read; its end comes from the germline J gene. The chain combines TRBV19 with TRBJ1-2; 11 bases are shared with TRBD1. The CDR3 contains 17 residues. Germline V gene lookup returns CDR1 LNHDA and CDR2 SQIVND (reference sequence). The CDR3 DNA, read in part, is TGTGCCAGTAGTATACTACCGGGACAGGGGGTAGCCTACGAC. It specifies CASSILPGQGVAYD. The whole CDR3 sequence is CASSILPGQGVAYDYTF.

The table lists this clone with a few counts. The read gets to within 3 residues of the CDR3 end, and the germline J gene fills in the rest. This rearrangement joins TRBV7-9 to TRBJ2-7; maybe TRBD2 (6 bases). The germline V gene encodes CDR1 SEHNR and CDR2 FQNEAQ (reference sequence). V was shortened by 5 bases and J by 2 bases, with 16 bases between the two germline ends. The CDR3 is 15 residues long. CDR3 amino acids: CASSPGLAEPYEQYF. The CDR3 DNA, read in part, is TGTGCCAGCAGCCCCGGATTAGCGGAACCCTACGAG.

Only a few counts were recorded for this clone. The read gets to within 3 residues of the CDR3 end, and the germline J gene fills in the rest. V is TRBV19 and J is TRBJ2-7, with a weak D call TRBD2 (6 bases). The CDR3 is made up of 14 amino acids. The germline V gene has CDR1 LNHDA and CDR2 SQIVND (reference sequence). V was clipped by 6 bases and J by 0 bases, with 12 bases between them. The CDR3: CASSRRGSSYEQYF. The sequenced part of the CDR3 DNA is TGTGCCAGTAGCAGGCGGGGAAGCTCCTACGAG.

The sample holds many counts of this clone. The read gets to within 3 residues of the CDR3 end, and the germline J gene fills in the rest. The J gene is TRBJ2-1, the V gene TRBV2; no reliable D call. Germline assignment: CDR1 SNHLY and CDR2 FYNNEI. CDR3 length equals 15 residues. V gave up 5 bases and J gave up 2 bases, with 13 bases separating them. The CDR3 bases that were read are TGTGCCAGCAGTTTATACACGATTACCTACAATGAG. Its protein product is CASSLYTITYNE. The whole CDR3 protein is CASSLYTITYNEQFF. Together with reference TRBV2 and TRBJ2-1, the CDR3 gives the full variable domain: EPEVTQTPSHQVTQMGQEVILRCVPISNHLYFYWYRQILGQKVEFLVSFYNNEISEKSEIFDDQFSVERPDGSNFTLKIRSTKLEDSAMYFCASSLYTITYNEQFFGPGTRLTVL.

In this sample, this clone turned up many times. Read coverage stops 3 residues before the CDR3 terminus; the germline J gene supplies the remainder. V usage is TRBV7-2 and J usage is TRBJ1-1, with a tentative D call TRBD1 (5 bases). The germline V and J ends were trimmed by 3 bases and 4 bases, with 12 bases remaining between them. Germline CDR1 and CDR2: SGHTA and FQGNSA. The CDR3 spans 14 residues. CDR3 DNA, as far as it was read: TGTGCCAGCAGCTTCCTCCGACAGCCCACTGAA. It encodes CASSFLRQPTE. The whole CDR3 is CASSFLRQPTEAFF.

This clone has ten or more counts. The sequenced CDR3 bases are TGTGCCAGCAGTTTTAAGGGGGCTTTCCAAGAGACC. Its translation: CASSFKGAFQET. The full CDR3 sequence reads CASSFKGAFQETQYF. This chain uses TRBV28 with TRBJ2-5; the match to TRBD1 covers 7 bases. The read halts 3 residues ahead of the CDR3 end, with the missing end drawn from the germline J gene. CDR1 and CDR2 from the germline V gene are MDHEN and SYDVKM. V lost 3 bases to trimming and J lost 1 base; unmatched junction nucleotides: 5. The CDR3 spans 15 residues.